This record covers a single T cell receptor beta chain. The antigen this receptor binds is unknown. Base qualities are missing; no much larger clone stands one base away. CDR3 length: 15 amino acids, cysteine to phenylalanine. Here the CDR3 DNA is all that survives: 45 bases in frame from base 1. The CDR1 and CDR2 encoded by the germline V gene are KGHSH and LQKENI. Trimmed from V: 2 bases; trimmed from J: 6 bases; junction bases lacking a gene match: 7. The collaborating institutions used their own protocols to collect whole blood in K2EDTA tubes. For TCRbeta analysis, collaborator samples were shipped as frozen whole blood, as isolated PBMCs, or as DNA extracted from either sample type. The sample comes from a study of blood T cell repertoires in COVID-19 (dated by TCRdb to 2020 to 2021). About the investigation overall: Samples from collaborators originated in the United States, Italy and Spain and spanned both the acute and convalescent phases of COVID-19. The prospective study material was composed of cDNA or gDNA derived from T cells, B-cell-depleted T cells, or PBMCs. Deeply sampled blood TCRbeta repertoires from subjects exposed to, actively infected with, or recovered from COVID-19 were included in the dataset. The repertoires were released in a freely available public database intended as a resource for research on the immune response to SARS-CoV-2. Samples were obtained from the ongoing ImmuneRACE study (first 160 participants) and from over 1,000 subjects provided by 6 global collaborators. A de-identified subject ID, COVID-19 status, age in years and sex were almost always included in the sample metadata. HLA class I and class II types, where available, came from metadata supplied by the sample provider rather than from assay-based typing.

TCRbeta CDR3 regions were amplified from genomic DNA using the immunoSEQ Assay, a bias-controlled multiplex PCR. In the authors' own workflow: Nucleated cell counts per sample were estimated from amplification of reference gene primers within the assay. To quantify the absolute abundance of each unique TCRbeta CDR3 rearrangement, sequence reads were collapsed and filtered. Productive Simpson clonality was computed per sample as the square root of Simpson's diversity index over productive rearrangements. TCRdb obtained this table from immuneACCESS and retained in-frame rearrangements with V and J assigned. These tables miss some clones; where compared with another copy, unresolved V genes account for less than half of the shortfall, and the remainder is unexplained. V and J calls and clone size follow that table, whereas D and trimming were derived from the DNA. For this sample there are under 130,000 clones; under 80% appear just once. Roughly 19% of the sample rests with the top ten.

The paper as a whole reports these results and caveats: The quantity of clinical and demographic metadata differed by source and by participant and was supplied without curation.

Specimen: peripheral blood. The TCR originated in a man aged 70-80 years with active or convalescent COVID-19. The chain links TRBV18 with TRBJ1-5; 7 bases in the junction line up with TRBD1. CDR3 region: CASSPEGAQAQPQHF. The DNA is TGTGCCAGCTCACCAGAGGGGGCCCAGGCTCAGCCCCAGCATTTT.